This T cell receptor beta chain was sequenced during a study of blood T cell repertoires in COVID-19. Overall study: COVID-19 samples, acute and convalescent, were from the United States, Italy and Spain.

Data came from immunoSEQ multiplex PCR; TCRdb stores just in-frame clones and leaves some out. The table shows about 140,000 clones, with 70% to 80% occurring only once. This CDR3 comprises 13 residues. Trimming pared 3 bases from V and 2 bases from J, leaving 7 bases between. The germline gives CDR1 SGHTA, CDR2 FQGTGA. This chain connects TRBV7-3 to TRBJ1-2, with D possibly TRBD1 on 5 matching bases. The source of this sequence is a woman of 80 years or more with active or convalescent COVID-19. Sequenced sample: peripheral blood. CDR3 sequence (DNA): TGTGCCAGCAGCTTCACAGGAAACTATGGCTACACCTTC. Amino acids: CASSFTGNYGYTF.